Below are 13 T cell receptor beta chains sequenced from a single sample in a study of control samples from healthy donors and cancer patients. The data were produced by immunoSEQ multiplex PCR, yet TCRdb's version contains in-frame clones alone and is incomplete. The sample consists of over 120,000 clones, over 90% of them appearing once. The source material was PBMCs. The receptors here all came from a man aged 60-69 years with colorectal cancer.

This rearrangement joins TRBV4-2 to TRBJ1-4; D may be TRBD1 (5 bases). The germline CDR1 and CDR2 sequences are LGHNA and YNFKEQ. Trimming shortened V by 4 bases and J by 7 bases, and 16 bases separated the two germline ends. CDR3 length: 15 amino acids. Here the CDR3 reads CASSRQLEGSEKLFF. DNA of the CDR3: TGTGCCAGCAGCCGACAGTTAGAAGGTAGTGAAAAACTGTTTTTT.

The genes are TRBV7-9 and TRBJ1-1, with D unresolved. The CDR3 totals 13 residues. V was clipped by 6 bases and J by 0 bases, with 8 bases between them. Germline values: CDR1 SEHNR, CDR2 FQNEAQ (reference sequence). This CDR3 reads CASSGRMNTEAFF. The DNA for the CDR3 is TGTGCCAGCAGTGGGAGGATGAACACTGAAGCTTTCTTT.

This chain uses TRBV5-1 with TRBJ1-1; tentatively, D is TRBD1 (5 bases). Germline lookup yields CDR1 SGHRS and CDR2 YFSETQ. Between the trimmed V and J ends, which lost 0 bases and 1 base, there was a span of 13 bases. The CDR3 totals 16 residues. The CDR3 sequence is CASSLAGGLWNTEAFF. CDR3 sequence (DNA): TGCGCCAGCAGCTTGGCGGGGGGACTCTGGAACACTGAAGCTTTCTTT. Full variable domain (remainder filled in from reference TRBV5-1 and TRBJ1-1): KAGVTQTPRYLIKTRGQQVTLSCSPISGHRSVSWYQQTPGQGLQFLFEYFSETQRNKGNFPGRFSGRQFSNSRSEMNVSTLELGDSALYLCASSLAGGLWNTEAFFGQGTRLTVV.

The V call is TRBV19, the J call TRBJ2-7; D is ambiguous. Trimming stripped 7 bases from V and 6 bases from J, with 19 bases between. This CDR3 region has 14 residues. Germline lookup yields CDR1 LNHDA and CDR2 SQIVND (reference sequence). The CDR3: CASTPEHRQSEQYF. The DNA of the CDR3 is TGTGCCAGTACCCCGGAGCATAGGCAGAGCGAGCAGTACTTC.

The genes are TRBV12-3 or TRBV12-4 and TRBJ1-2, with 9 bases lining up with TRBD1. The CDR3 loop spans 13 amino acids. The V and J ends lost 5 bases and 5 bases, in that order; junction bases with no gene match: 3. For the CDR3, the DNA is TGTGCCAGCAGTATAGACAGGGGGTATGGCTACACCTTC. It encodes CASSIDRGYGYTF.

The rearrangement links TRBV5-1 to TRBJ2-1; TRBD2 matches 11 bases. Germline CDR1 is SGHRS and CDR2 is YFSETQ. V trimming: 7 bases; J trimming: 2 bases; junction bases outside the gene matches: 2. This CDR3 is built from 14 residues. Here the CDR3 reads CASSTSGTYNEQFF. For the CDR3, the DNA is TGCGCCAGCTCGACTAGCGGGACCTACAATGAGCAGTTCTTC.

This clone was seen a single time. The chain couples TRBV4-3 to TRBJ1-3; D unresolved. The CDR3 contains 16 residues. V shed 4 bases and J shed 0 bases, with 13 bases lying between them. Germline loops: CDR1 LGHNA, CDR2 YSLEER. CDR3 coding DNA: TGCGCCAGCAGCCTTTCGTCAGACCTCTCTGGAAACACCATATATTTT. This sequence encodes CASSLSSDLSGNTIYF.

A word on this clone: At the DNA level, this CDR3 is encoded by other sequences in the same sample as well. This chain's CDR3 is CASSVGMNTEAFF. The CDR3 region has the DNA TGTGCCAGCAGCGTTGGGATGAACACTGAAGCTTTCTTT. The chain employs TRBV9 and TRBJ1-1, with D uncertain. Germline CDR1 reads SGDLS; CDR2 reads YYNGEE. This CDR3 spans 13 amino acids. V was shortened by 2 bases and J by 0 bases, with 5 bases between the two germline ends.

This clone was found once. The gene calls are TRBV7-9 and TRBJ1-4; tentatively, D is TRBD1 (5 bases). Germline assignment: CDR1 SEHNR and CDR2 FQNEAQ (reference sequence). This CDR3 region has 16 residues. The V end lost 3 bases, the J end lost 1 base, and 12 bases lay between the germline ends. CDR3 in DNA: TGTGCCAGCAGCTTTGGGGCAGCCAGAACTAATGAAAAACTGTTTTTT. Encoded protein: CASSFGAARTNEKLFF.

The gene calls are TRBV24-1 and TRBJ2-2, with 8 bases fitting TRBD1. V lost 4 bases, J lost 2 bases, and 8 bases stayed unmatched. Germline lookup yields CDR1 KGHDR and CDR2 SFDVKD. This CDR3 is built from 17 residues. The CDR3 sequence is CATSEDQTGVNTGELFF. As DNA, the CDR3 is TGTGCCACCAGTGAAGATCAGACAGGGGTTAACACCGGGGAGCTGTTTTTT.

The chain uses TRBV5-3 and TRBJ1-5, with D uncertain. TRBV5-3 is filed as an ORF, its function uncertain. This CDR3 contains 14 residues. V dropped 0 bases and J dropped 4 bases, with 8 bases sitting between them. Written as DNA, the CDR3 is TGTGCCAGAAGCTTGGTTACAGCGAATCAGCCCCAGCATTTT. It translates to CARSLVTANQPQHF.

The chain joins TRBV27 to TRBJ1-1; D remains unclear. In germline, CDR1 is MNHEY, CDR2 SMNVEV (reference sequence). The CDR3 is 15 residues long. V lost 3 bases and J 2 bases, leaving 13 bases between the germline ends. The CDR3 region is CASSLTLRDNTEAFF. Written as DNA, the CDR3 is TGTGCCAGCAGTTTGACCCTTAGGGATAACACTGAAGCTTTCTTT.

This sequence joins TRBV29-1 and TRBJ2-7; 10 bases match TRBD1. CDR1 is SQVTM and CDR2 is ANQGSEA in the germline V gene. This CDR3 has 14 residues. V was clipped by 4 bases and J by 9 bases; unmatched bases: 12. The CDR3 DNA reads TGCAGCGTTGGGCCCTCGGGACAGGGGAGGGGGCAGTACTTC. It translates to CSVGPSGQGRGQYF.